The sequence of this T cell receptor (beta chain) was determined in a study of beta chain features in type 1 diabetes. Study-level background: Age, gender and cell yields were similar between patients and healthy donors.

Findings of the study overall: Patients with Type 1 diabetes showed moderately but significantly shorter TCRB CDR3s in all four CD4+ subsets. In the patient group, naive, central memory and Treg TCRB repertoires seemed more alike than in the healthy donor group.

V dropped 0 bases and J dropped 4; count of bases not matched to a gene: 4. The germline V gene encodes CDR1 SGHTA and CDR2 FQGNSA. The length of the CDR3 is 16 residues. This clone was recorded a few times. Its antigen remains unidentified. Purity exceeding 95% was reached by all sorted populations. The isolated RNA, all of it, was reverse transcribed, so expressed TCRB transcripts were what got sequenced. Assay used: immunoSEQ multiplex PCR; TCRdb lists only in-frame clones, some missing. Among over 500,000 clones listed, around 16% were seen once. Sequencing was done on a sample of naive CD4+ T cells from blood. V and J are TRBV7-2 and TRBJ2-3; 10 bases agree with TRBD2. This clonotype was sampled from a man between 18 and 29 years old in good health. CDR3 protein: CASSLASGRASDTQYF. The CDR3, as DNA: TGTGCCAGCAGCTTAGCGAGCGGGAGGGCGTCAGATACGCAGTATTTT.